These T cell receptor beta chains were read from a single sample in a study of T cells after posttransplantation cyclophosphamide. The repertoire was sequenced with immunoSEQ multiplex PCR; TCRdb's copy has only in-frame clones and lacks some. The table shows tens of thousands of clones, with just under 80% occurring only once. The material sequenced was CD4+ T cells sorted from blood, taken 1903 days after a stem cell transplant with posttransplant cyclophosphamide. The receptors come from a female patient in her forties or fifties who received an allogeneic stem cell transplant from a related donor, was CMV-positive, and had no GVHD. Some T cells may have originated in the graft donor. The CDR3 runs from the conserved cysteine through the conserved F or W. A D gene is named only where the DNA matches it firmly. Size tells how often a clone was seen (once, few, many) or the class of an expanded clone, and some rows leave it out.

D,size,V,J,DNA,CDR3
TRBD1,NA,TRBV7-2,TRBJ1-6,TGTGCCAGCAGCCAGGGGGGCAATAATTCACCCCTCCACTTT,CASSQGGNNSPLHF
TRBD2,once,TRBV27,TRBJ2-1,TGTGCCAGCAGTTTACAAGCAAAAATACTAGCGGGGGGGCTGGGTGAGCAGTTCTTC,CASSLQAKILAGGLGEQFF
NA,NA,TRBV7-2,TRBJ1-2,TGTGCCAGCAGCCATTCGGGAAGACAGGCGAACTATGGCTACACCTTC,CASSHSGRQANYGYTF
NA,NA,TRBV11-2,TRBJ1-5,TGTGCCAGCAGCTTAGAGGCAGGCAATCAGCCCCAGCATTTT,CASSLEAGNQPQHF
NA,NA,TRBV11-2,TRBJ2-1,TGTGCCAGCAGCTTAGGGCTAGCTTGGAATGAGCAGTTCTTC,CASSLGLAWNEQFF
NA,NA,TRBV7-9,TRBJ1-2,TGTGCCAGCAGCTTAGCCCACCCCCGGGGAGGCTACACCTTC,CASSLAHPRGGYTF
TRBD1,NA,TRBV5-6,TRBJ1-1,TGTGCCAGCAGCTTGGGATGGCAGGGGGACACTGAAGCTTTCTTT,CASSLGWQGDTEAFF
TRBD1,NA,TRBV28,TRBJ2-5,TGTGCCAGCGGGGGCAGGGGGCGGGAGACCCAGTACTTC,CASGGRGRETQYF
TRBD2,NA,TRBV27,TRBJ2-1,TGTGCCAGCAGTTCAGGAGTGGGACTAGCGTTGGGTGAGCAGTTCTTC,CASSSGVGLALGEQFF
TRBD1,NA,TRBV29-1,TRBJ2-5,TGCAGCGGAACAGGGGGCGGGCGAGTGGGGACCCAGTACTTC,CSGTGGGRVGTQYF
TRBD2,NA,TRBV5-6,TRBJ2-6,TGTGCCAGCAGCACTCCTAGCGGGGGTATATCTGGGGCCAACGTCCTGACTTTC,CASSTPSGGISGANVLTF
NA,NA,TRBV5-6,TRBJ1-4,TGTGCCAGCAGCGCGGGCCGCAGGGAAAAACTGTTTTTT,CASSAGRREKLFF
TRBD1,NA,TRBV29-1,TRBJ2-3,TGCAGCGTTGAAGTCCGGACAGGGTCAGATACGCAGTATTTT,CSVEVRTGSDTQYF
NA,NA,TRBV19,TRBJ2-2,TGTGCCAGTAGTATCGGCAGGACGAACACCGGGGAGCTGTTTTTT,CASSIGRTNTGELFF
NA,NA,TRBV6-6,TRBJ2-7,TGTGCCAGCAGTTTTTCCCGACAGACCTACGAGCAGTACTTC,CASSFSRQTYEQYF
TRBD1,NA,TRBV5-5,TRBJ1-4,TGTGCCAGCAGCTTGTCGCCCGGGCAGGGGGGATTTAGTGGGTCTGAAAAACTGTTTTTT,CASSLSPGQGGFSGSEKLFF
TRBD1,NA,TRBV29-1,TRBJ2-2,TGCAGCGTAGAGACAGGGGGCGGAACCGGGGAGCTGTTTTTT,CSVETGGGTGELFF
TRBD2,NA,TRBV4-2,TRBJ2-3,TGTGCCAGCAGCCAAGTAACCGGGACTAGCTGGGCAGATACGCAGTATTTT,CASSQVTGTSWADTQYF
NA,few,TRBV19,TRBJ1-1,TGTGCCAGTAGTATTAAACAGAGTAGGAACACTGAAGCTTTCTTT,CASSIKQSRNTEAFF
NA,NA,TRBV18,TRBJ2-3,TGTGCCAGCTCACCTCCGAGCACAGATACGCAGTATTTT,CASSPPSTDTQYF
TRBD2,NA,TRBV4-1,TRBJ2-3,TGCGCCAGCAGCCAAACACCGGGACTAGCGGGGGGGCCCACAGATACGCAGTATTTT,CASSQTPGLAGGPTDTQYF
NA,NA,TRBV5-4,TRBJ1-4,TGTGCCAGCAGTCTGGGGCTCACCGATGAAAAACTGTTTTTT,CASSLGLTDEKLFF
TRBD1,NA,TRBV5-4,TRBJ1-3,TGTGCCAGCAGCTCCCCGGGACAGGGGCTTTCCAACTCTGGAAACACCATATATTTT,CASSSPGQGLSNSGNTIYF
NA,NA,TRBV6-5,TRBJ2-5,TGTGCCAGCAGTGTTATGATCTCGGAGACGACCCAGTACTTC,CASSVMISETTQYF
TRBD2,few,TRBV7-3,TRBJ2-7,TGTGCCAGCAGCGCTAGCGGGGGGTTCTACGAGCAGTACTTC,CASSASGGFYEQYF
TRBD1,NA,TRBV2,TRBJ2-5,TGTGCCAGCAGCGTAGTTGGACAGGGAACTGGGACCCAGTACTTC,CASSVVGQGTGTQYF
NA,NA,TRBV28,TRBJ1-1,TGTGCCAGCAGTCCCCTACCCTACACTGAAGCTTTCTTT,CASSPLPYTEAFF
TRBD1,NA,TRBV6-6,TRBJ1-5,TGTGCCAGCACCGGGACAGGAGATCAGCCCCAGCATTTT,CASTGTGDQPQHF
NA,NA,TRBV18,TRBJ1-3,TGTGCCAGCTCACCCCCCGCGGGCTCTGGAAACACCATATATTTT,CASSPPAGSGNTIYF
NA,NA,TRBV7-6,TRBJ2-7,TGTGCCAGCAGCGCCCGACCTGATCTCTCGGGGGTAGGGGAGCAGTACTTC,CASSARPDLSGVGEQYF
TRBD1,once,TRBV6-5,TRBJ1-1,TGTGCCAGCAGTCCCCTCGACAGGGGAAAAACTGAAGCTTTCTTT,CASSPLDRGKTEAFF
NA,NA,TRBV6-1,TRBJ1-1,TGTGCCAGCAGTCGGGACATTGAAGCTTTCTTT,CASSRDIEAFF
NA,NA,TRBV7-3,TRBJ1-1,TGTGCCAGCAGCTTAAGTCCGGGGATGACTGAAGCTTTCTTT,CASSLSPGMTEAFF
NA,once,TRBV9,TRBJ2-7,TGTGCCAGCAGCGTATCCTTCGGCGAGCAGTACTTC,CASSVSFGEQYF
NA,NA,TRBV7-3,TRBJ2-7,TGTGCCAGCAGCTTACGCGAAGAATCGAAGCAGTACTTC,CASSLREESKQYF
TRBD1,NA,TRBV11-2,TRBJ1-2,TGTGCCAGCAGCTTAGACAACTACCAGGGGGCTTATGGCTACACCTTC,CASSLDNYQGAYGYTF
TRBD2,NA,TRBV4-2,TRBJ2-1,TGTGCCAGCAGCCAAGGTCTTAGCGGGGGGGAACATGAGCAGTTCTTC,CASSQGLSGGEHEQFF
TRBD2,NA,TRBV5-4,TRBJ2-7,TGTGCCAGCAGCTCCCGACGCCAGGGACTAGCGGGGGGAGTGCAGTACTTC,CASSSRRQGLAGGVQYF
NA,NA,TRBV18,TRBJ2-2,TGTGCCAGCTCCCAGGCACCTACGAACACCGGGGAGCTGTTTTTT,CASSQAPTNTGELFF
TRBD2,NA,TRBV7-2,TRBJ2-2,TGTGCCAGTGGACTAGCGGGGTACACCGGGGAGCTGTTTTTT,CASGLAGYTGELFF
TRBD1,NA,TRBV23-1,TRBJ1-1,TGCGCCAGCAGTCGGCTGGGACAGGGGGCAGGGAACACTGAAGCTTTCTTT,CASSRLGQGAGNTEAFF
NA,once,TRBV11-2,TRBJ2-5,TGTGCCAGCAGCTTAGTAGGGGACACCCAAGAGACCCAGTACTTC,CASSLVGDTQETQYF
TRBD1,few,TRBV19,TRBJ2-2,TGTGCCAGTAGACAGGGGGCGGGGGTCACCGGGGAGCTGTTTTTT,CASRQGAGVTGELFF
NA,once,TRBV6-5,TRBJ1-5,TGTGCCAGCAGTTACTCGGGGGGGATCCAGCCCCAGCATTTT,CASSYSGGIQPQHF
TRBD2,few,TRBV11-2,TRBJ2-2,TGTGCCAGCAGCTTTGGGGGGGCGAACACCGGGGAGCTGTTTTTT,CASSFGGANTGELFF
TRBD2,NA,TRBV5-1,TRBJ2-5,TGCGCCAGCCGGAGTAACGGGGGGGCCGAAGAGACCCAGTACTTC,CASRSNGGAEETQYF
TRBD1,few,TRBV29-1,TRBJ2-1,TGCAGCGTTCGCAGGGGGCAGGCTGAGCAGTTCTTC,CSVRRGQAEQFF
TRBD1,few,TRBV12-5,TRBJ1-5,TGTGCTAGTGGGGGACAGGGAAGGCCCCAGCATTTT,CASGGQGRPQHF
TRBD2,NA,TRBV19,TRBJ2-2,TGTGCCAGTAGTACTTCTAGCGGGGGGGCCACCGGGGAGCTGTTTTTT,CASSTSSGGATGELFF
NA,NA,TRBV6-5,TRBJ1-6,TGTGCCAGCAGTTACCGGAGCTCCTATAATTCACCCCTCCACTTT,CASSYRSSYNSPLHF
TRBD1,NA,TRBV29-1,TRBJ1-3,TGCAGCGTTGCCACAGGGGATGGAAACACCATATATTTT,CSVATGDGNTIYF
TRBD1,NA,TRBV5-1,TRBJ2-1,TGCGCCAGCAGCTCGGCCGGGACAGGGCCCTACAATGAGCAGTTCTTC,CASSSAGTGPYNEQFF
NA,NA,TRBV10-3,TRBJ1-5,TGTGCCATCTCTTTAGAGGGCGGAAGCAATCAGCCCCAGCATTTT,CAISLEGGSNQPQHF
NA,few,TRBV6-1,TRBJ2-1,TGTGCCAGCAGTTTCGCGGGGAATGAGCAGTTCTTC,CASSFAGNEQFF
NA,NA,TRBV9,TRBJ1-1,TGTGCCAGCACCCGGGAGATGAACACTGAAGCTTTCTTT,CASTREMNTEAFF
NA,NA,TRBV6-1,TRBJ1-2,TGTGCCAGCAGCCCTACTAAGGAGGGTGGCTACACCTTC,CASSPTKEGGYTF
TRBD1,NA,TRBV5-1,TRBJ2-1,TGCGCCAGCAGCACGGGGACAGGGTCCTACAATGAGCAGTTCTTC,CASSTGTGSYNEQFF
TRBD2,NA,TRBV18,TRBJ2-1,TGTGCCAGCTCACTAGGGACTAGCGGGGGGTCGTCCTACAATGAGCAGTTCTTC,CASSLGTSGGSSYNEQFF
NA,NA,TRBV19,TRBJ1-3,TGTGCCAGTAGTAGAACCGGGACACAAATAAACACCATATATTTT,CASSRTGTQINTIYF